The T cell receptor (beta chain) under discussion was sequenced for a study of cytomegalovirus exposure and HLA in healthy donors. For the study at large: There were approximately 80 million unique TCRs (from HLA-typed donors) in an early data release.

This CDR3 has 14 residues. The germline V and J ends were trimmed by 4 bases and 0 bases, with 11 bases remaining between them. Germline V CDR1 and CDR2: SGHRS, YFSETQ. The study ran its PCR with 60 Vbeta and 13 Jbeta primers. The method was immunoSEQ multiplex PCR; TCRdb's version includes in-frame clones alone and lacks a portion of them. Here the sample spans around 140,000 clones, approximately 90% being singletons. Turning to this clone: Its antigen is unknown.

Findings of the study overall: In an earlier analysis, about 87% or about 30%: the productive usage of most TCR beta V segments. Certain indistinguishable V segments, among them TRBV6-2 and TRBV6-3, were excluded.

The specimen sequenced was PBMCs. The gene calls are TRBV5-1 and TRBJ2-7; D ambiguous. This clonotype was obtained from a woman aged 25 to 39 in good health and CMV-seronegative. Written as DNA, the CDR3 is TGCGCCAGCAGCGGCAACCAACCCTCCTACGAGCAGTACTTC. Its protein is CASSGNQPSYEQYF.